The 24 T cell receptor beta chains below all came from one sample that was sequenced in a study of OX40 agonist ivuxolimab in advanced cancers. This table comes from immunoSEQ multiplex PCR, and its TCRdb copy is limited to in-frame clones, with some not included. Found here are over 45,000 clones, 85% of them singletons; the top ten hold about 9.8%. The source was CD4+ or CD8+ T cells sorted from blood, collected in a trial of the OX40 agonist ivuxolimab. The receptors stem from an adult with an advanced solid tumor such as melanoma, head and neck, liver or kidney cancer.

This sequence joins TRBV7-3 and TRBJ1-1, with a weak D call TRBD1 (5 bases). The germline V gene encodes CDR1 SGHTA and CDR2 FQGTGA. The CDR3 is 13 residues long. The V end lost 4 bases, the J end lost 1 base, and 7 bases lay between the germline ends. CDR3 sequence reads: CASSSGPNTEAFF. CDR3 sequence (DNA): TGTGCCAGCAGCTCGGGACCGAACACTGAAGCTTTCTTT.

The chain recombines TRBV28 with TRBJ2-7; 8 bases map to TRBD1. Unmatched junction bases numbered 10, after V lost 4 bases and J lost 5 bases. The CDR3 is 15 amino acids. Germline CDR1 and CDR2: MDHEN and SYDVKM. The CDR3, as DNA: TGTGCCAGCAGTTCCTCCGGGACAGGCATGCACGAGCAGTACTTC. Translated: CASSSSGTGMHEQYF.

The rearrangement links TRBV11-2 to TRBJ1-1, with a tentative D call TRBD1 (6 bases). CDR3 size: 13 residues. Trimming cost V 4 bases and J 6 bases, with 12 bases left between them. Germline V gene lookup returns CDR1 SGHAT and CDR2 FQNNGV. The CDR3 coding sequence is TGTGCCAGCAGCTCGACAGGTTTATCTGAAGCTTTCTTT. This encodes CASSSTGLSEAFF.

The chain carries TRBV7-9 and TRBJ2-2; D gene unclear. The CDR3 spans 14 residues. V was shortened by 0 bases and J by 4 bases, with 6 bases between the two germline ends. Per germline, CDR1 SEHNR and CDR2 FQNEAQ (reference sequence). CDR3 sequence reads: CASSLAKSTGELFF. CDR3 in DNA: TGTGCCAGCAGCTTAGCGAAGTCCACCGGGGAGCTGTTTTTT.

The chain joins TRBV2 to TRBJ1-5; no clear D gene. The CDR3 has 15 residues. V was pared by 3 bases and J by 7 bases, with 16 bases between. Germline assignment: CDR1 SNHLY and CDR2 FYNNEI. The CDR3 sequence is CASSDFRRVGQPQHF. CDR3 sequence (DNA): TGTGCCAGCAGTGATTTTAGGAGGGTTGGACAGCCCCAGCATTTT.

This sequence joins TRBV5-1 and TRBJ1-3; the D is unclear. With 6 bases removed from V and 1 base from J, the gap between germline ends came to 11 bases. The CDR3 extends over 14 amino acids. Germline V gene data show CDR1 as SGHRS and CDR2 as YFSETQ. In DNA form, the CDR3 reads TGCGCCAGCAACTCAGGCGGGTCTGGAAACACCATATATTTT. Its translation: CASNSGGSGNTIYF.

This clone was detected only once. The chain uses TRBV29-1 and TRBJ2-4, with a possible D match to TRBD2 (5 bases). Germline V CDR1 and CDR2: SQVTM, ANQGSEA. The CDR3 is made up of 13 amino acids. Trimming stripped 0 bases from V and 7 bases from J, with 10 bases between. As DNA, the CDR3 is TGCAGCGTTGAAGATGAGGGTGGGAACATTCAGTACTTC. As protein: CSVEDEGGNIQYF.

V usage is TRBV7-3 and J usage is TRBJ2-5; D possibly matches TRBD1 or TRBD2 (5 bases each). Germline V gives CDR1 SGHTA, CDR2 FQGTGA. The germline V and J ends were trimmed by 5 bases and 2 bases, with 15 bases remaining between them. This CDR3 region has 15 residues. The CDR3, as DNA: TGTGCCAGCAGCCGGGGCCCCGGGACGCAAGAGACCCAGTACTTC. Amino acid sequence: CASSRGPGTQETQYF.

This clone was detected only a few times. CDR3 sequence reads: CASSFLTGGYNEQFF. CDR3 bases: TGTGCCAGCAGTTTCTTGACGGGAGGTTACAATGAGCAGTTCTTC. This sequence joins TRBV28 and TRBJ2-1; 7 bases are shared with TRBD2. The CDR3 has 15 amino acids. V was clipped by 3 bases and J by 4 bases; unmatched bases: 6. The germline gives CDR1 MDHEN, CDR2 SYDVKM.

This clone occurred a few times. The chain uses TRBV19 and TRBJ2-6; D possibly corresponds to TRBD2 (5 bases). Germline assignment: CDR1 LNHDA and CDR2 SQIVND (reference sequence). This CDR3 comprises 13 residues. With 4 bases removed from V and 5 bases from J, the gap between germline ends came to 6 bases. The CDR3 reads CASSRGWANVLTF. For the CDR3, the DNA is TGTGCCAGTAGTAGAGGGTGGGCCAACGTCCTGACTTTC.

The CDR3 nucleotides are TGTGCCAGCAGTTTCAACAACCGAAAAAACATTCAGTACTTC. This gives the protein CASSFNNRKNIQYF. This chain uses TRBV28 with TRBJ2-4; D unclear. The CDR3 spans 14 residues. Germline V gives CDR1 MDHEN, CDR2 SYDVKM. V was pared by 3 bases and J by 4 bases, with 10 bases between.

This clone came up once. V is TRBV7-3 and J is TRBJ2-3; TRBD2 matches 10 bases. The CDR3 is 14 residues long. Germline V gene sequence: CDR1 SGHTA, CDR2 FQGTGA. Losses at the gene ends were 8 bases for V and 3 bases for J; bases not matched to a gene: 5. Here the CDR3 reads CASSGGLATDTQYF. The CDR3 DNA is TGTGCCAGCTCTGGGGGACTAGCGACAGATACGCAGTATTTT.

The V gene is TRBV6-1, the J gene TRBJ2-4; TRBD1 is a possible D gene (6 bases). Between the trimmed V and J ends, which lost 7 bases and 9 bases, there was a span of 16 bases. This CDR3 is built from 13 residues. Germline CDR1 reads MNHNS; CDR2 reads SASEGT. The CDR3 DNA follows: TGTGCCAGCATTGCGGTAAGGGGGAGCATTCAGTACTTC. Amino acid sequence: CASIAVRGSIQYF.

A remark on this clone: This sample includes further DNA sequences coding for the same CDR3. The chain links TRBV28 to TRBJ2-2; the D is unclear. The V end lost 3 bases, the J end lost 0 bases, and 8 bases lay between the germline ends. CDR3 length: 15 residues. In germline, CDR1 is MDHEN, CDR2 SYDVKM. This chain's CDR3 is CASSLPGANTGELFF. For the CDR3, the DNA is TGTGCCAGCAGTTTGCCCGGAGCGAACACCGGGGAGCTGTTTTTT. Full variable domain (outside the CDR3, taken from reference TRBV28 and TRBJ2-2): DVKVTQSSRYLVKRTGEKVFLECVQDMDHENMFWYRQDPGLGLRLIYFSYDVKMKEKGDIPEGYSVSREKKERFSLILESASTNQTSMYLCASSLPGANTGELFFGEGSRLTVL.

The chain is built from TRBV28 and TRBJ2-5; 16 bases map to TRBD2. Germline CDR1 reads MDHEN; CDR2 reads SYDVKM. The length of the CDR3 is 15 residues. J lost 5 bases, V lost 7 bases, and 4 bases had no gene match. CDR3 region: CASMGTSGRAETQYF. The DNA for the CDR3 is TGTGCCAGCATGGGGACTAGCGGGAGGGCGGAGACCCAGTACTTC.

The gene calls are TRBV18 and TRBJ2-7; TRBD1 agrees at 8 bases. V was pared by 0 bases and J by 4 bases, with 8 bases of the junction left unmatched. Germline CDR1 is KGHSH and CDR2 is LQKENI. The CDR3 is made up of 16 amino acids. CDR3 nucleotide sequence: TGTGCCAGCTCACCACCGGGGACAGGCCCCTCTTACGAGCAGTACTTC. It is translated as CASSPPGTGPSYEQYF.

This clone occurred once. V usage is TRBV28 and J usage is TRBJ1-3; D may be TRBD1 (6 bases). This CDR3 comprises 14 residues. The germline V gene encodes CDR1 MDHEN and CDR2 SYDVKM. V lost 5 bases, J lost 0 bases, and 8 bases lay in between. The CDR3 bases are TGTGCCAGCAGTGAAGGGGGCTCTGGAAACACCATATATTTT. It is translated as CASSEGGSGNTIYF.

This chain joins TRBV11-1 and TRBJ2-1, with 7 bases that match TRBD2. With V trimmed by 3 bases and J by 10 bases, 15 bases remained unmatched. The CDR3 loop spans 16 amino acids. Germline V lookup: CDR1 SGHAT, CDR2 FQDESV (reference sequence). CDR3 DNA sequence: TGTGCCAGCAGCTTCCTGGGCGGGAGTTTTGCGGGGGAGCAGTTCTTC. Amino acids: CASSFLGGSFAGEQFF. The full variable domain, its missing parts supplied by reference TRBV11-1 and TRBJ2-1, is EAEVAQSPRYKITEKSQAVAFWCDPISGHATLYWYRQILGQGPELLVQFQDESVVDDSQLPKDRFSAERLKGVDSTLKIQPAELGDSAMYLCASSFLGGSFAGEQFFGPGTRLTVL.

The rearrangement uses TRBV5-6 and TRBJ2-5; maybe TRBD1 (6 bases). The germline CDR1 and CDR2 sequences are SGHDT and YYEEEE. Trimming shortened V by 4 bases and J by 5 bases, and 12 bases separated the two germline ends. CDR3 size: 13 residues. The chain's CDR3 is CASSRQAGETQYF. CDR3 sequence (DNA): TGTGCCAGCAGCCGACAGGCAGGGGAGACCCAGTACTTC. The full variable domain, in which reference TRBV5-6 and TRBJ2-5 provide the parts outside the CDR3, is DAGVTQSPTHLIKTRGQQVTLRCSPKSGHDTVSWYQQALGQGPQFIFQYYEEEERQRGNFPDRFSGHQFPNYSSELNVNALLLGDSALYLCASSRQAGETQYFGPGTRLLVL.

This clone has a handful of counts. The rearrangement links TRBV19 to TRBJ1-1; the D gene is possibly TRBD1 (6 bases). V gave up 5 bases and J gave up 4 bases, with 17 bases separating them. The CDR3 covers 15 residues. CDR1 is LNHDA, CDR2 SQIVND, per germline (reference sequence). The DNA of the CDR3 is TGTGCCAGTAGTCTCCGACAGGAAGCGGGCACTGAAGCTTTCTTT. Its protein is CASSLRQEAGTEAFF.

The J gene is TRBJ1-5, the V gene TRBV29-1; perhaps TRBD1 as D (6 bases). V was trimmed by 0 bases and J by 5 bases, leaving 8 bases between them. From germline, CDR1 is SQVTM and CDR2 ANQGSEA. The CDR3 loop spans 13 amino acids. Written as DNA, the CDR3 is TGCAGCGTTGAAGAACAGGGCGATCAGCCCCAGCATTTT. As protein: CSVEEQGDQPQHF.

The V gene is TRBV10-3, the J gene TRBJ2-6; D is uncertain. Germline assignment: CDR1 ENHRY and CDR2 SYGVKD. CDR3 length equals 16 residues. Trimming took 7 bases from V and 0 from J, leaving 13 bases between them. The CDR3 loop is CAIKVTETSGANVLTF. The CDR3 DNA reads as TGTGCCATCAAGGTGACTGAGACCTCTGGGGCCAACGTCCTGACTTTC.

This chain joins TRBV6-5 and TRBJ1-4; TRBD1 is a possible D gene (5 bases). Germline V CDR1 and CDR2: MNHEY, SVGAGI. V lost 5 bases, J lost 1 base, and 8 bases lay in between. There are 14 residues in the CDR3. For the CDR3, the DNA is TGTGCCAGCAGTCGGGGGAAAACTAATGAAAAACTGTTTTTT. Encoded protein: CASSRGKTNEKLFF.

This clone was seen just once. The genes are TRBV9 and TRBJ1-1; TRBD1 matches 7 bases. Germline V CDR1 and CDR2: SGDLS, YYNGEE. This CDR3 has 15 residues. With V trimmed by 3 bases and J by 6 bases, 11 bases remained unmatched. Here the CDR3 reads CASSGGTGDSSEAFF. CDR3 nucleotide sequence: TGTGCCAGCAGCGGCGGCACAGGGGATAGCTCTGAAGCTTTCTTT.